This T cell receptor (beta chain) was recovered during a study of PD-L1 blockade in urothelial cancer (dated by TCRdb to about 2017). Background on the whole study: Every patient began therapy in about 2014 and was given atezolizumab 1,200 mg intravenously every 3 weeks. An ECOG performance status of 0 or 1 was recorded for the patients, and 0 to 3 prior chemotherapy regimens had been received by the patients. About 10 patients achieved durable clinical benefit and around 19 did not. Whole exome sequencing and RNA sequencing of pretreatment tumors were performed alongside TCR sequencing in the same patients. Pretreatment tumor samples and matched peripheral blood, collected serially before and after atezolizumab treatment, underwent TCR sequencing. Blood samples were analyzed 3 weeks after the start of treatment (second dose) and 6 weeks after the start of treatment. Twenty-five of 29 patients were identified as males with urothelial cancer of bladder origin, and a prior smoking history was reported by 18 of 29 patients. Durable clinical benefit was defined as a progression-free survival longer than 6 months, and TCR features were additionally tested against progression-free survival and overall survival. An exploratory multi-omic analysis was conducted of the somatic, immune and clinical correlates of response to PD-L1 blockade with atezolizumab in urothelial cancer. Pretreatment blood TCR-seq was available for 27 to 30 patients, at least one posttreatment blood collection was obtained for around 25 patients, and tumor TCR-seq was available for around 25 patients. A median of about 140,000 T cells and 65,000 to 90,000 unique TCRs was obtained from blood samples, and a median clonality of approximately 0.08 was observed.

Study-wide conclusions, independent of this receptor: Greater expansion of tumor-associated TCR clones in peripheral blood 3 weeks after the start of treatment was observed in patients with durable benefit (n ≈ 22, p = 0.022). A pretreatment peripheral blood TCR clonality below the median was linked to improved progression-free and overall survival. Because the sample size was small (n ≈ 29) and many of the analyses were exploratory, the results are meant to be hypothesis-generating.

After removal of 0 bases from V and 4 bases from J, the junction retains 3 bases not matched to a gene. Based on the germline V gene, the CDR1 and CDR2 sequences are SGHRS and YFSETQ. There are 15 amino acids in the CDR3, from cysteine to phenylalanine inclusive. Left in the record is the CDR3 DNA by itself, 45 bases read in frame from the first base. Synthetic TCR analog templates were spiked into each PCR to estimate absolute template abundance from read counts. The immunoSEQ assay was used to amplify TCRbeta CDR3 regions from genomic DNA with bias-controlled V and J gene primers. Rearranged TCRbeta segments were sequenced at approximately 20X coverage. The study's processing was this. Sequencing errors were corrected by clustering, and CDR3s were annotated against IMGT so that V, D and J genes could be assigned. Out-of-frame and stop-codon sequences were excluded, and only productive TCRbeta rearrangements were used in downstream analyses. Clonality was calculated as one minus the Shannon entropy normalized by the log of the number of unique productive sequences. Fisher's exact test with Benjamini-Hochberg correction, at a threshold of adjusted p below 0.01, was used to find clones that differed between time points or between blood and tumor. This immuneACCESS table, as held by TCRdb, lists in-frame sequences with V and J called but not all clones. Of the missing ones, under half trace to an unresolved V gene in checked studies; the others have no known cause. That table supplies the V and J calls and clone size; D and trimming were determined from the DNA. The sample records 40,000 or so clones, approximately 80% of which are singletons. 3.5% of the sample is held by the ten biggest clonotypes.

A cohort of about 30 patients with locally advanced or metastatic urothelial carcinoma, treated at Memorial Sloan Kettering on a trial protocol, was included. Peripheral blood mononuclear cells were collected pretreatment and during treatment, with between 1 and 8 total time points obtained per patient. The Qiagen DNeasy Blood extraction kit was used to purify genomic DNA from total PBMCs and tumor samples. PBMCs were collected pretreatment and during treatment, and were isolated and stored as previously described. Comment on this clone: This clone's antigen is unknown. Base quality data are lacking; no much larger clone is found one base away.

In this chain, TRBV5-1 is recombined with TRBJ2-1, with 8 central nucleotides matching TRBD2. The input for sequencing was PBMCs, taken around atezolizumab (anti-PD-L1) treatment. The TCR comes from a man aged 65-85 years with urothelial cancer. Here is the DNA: TGCGCCAGCAGCTTGGTAGCGGGACCATACAATGAGCAGTTCTTC. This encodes CASSLVAGPYNEQFF.